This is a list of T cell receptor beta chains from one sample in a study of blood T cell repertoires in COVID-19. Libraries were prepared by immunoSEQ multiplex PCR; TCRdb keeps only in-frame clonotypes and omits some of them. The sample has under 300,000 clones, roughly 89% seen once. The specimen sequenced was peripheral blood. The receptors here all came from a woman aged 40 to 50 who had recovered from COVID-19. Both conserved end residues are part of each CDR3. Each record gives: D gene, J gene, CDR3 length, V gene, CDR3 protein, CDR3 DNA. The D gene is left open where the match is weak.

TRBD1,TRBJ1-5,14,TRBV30,CAWSTGQLLPPQHF,TGTGCCTGGAGTACGGGACAGCTCCTTCCGCCCCAGCATTTT
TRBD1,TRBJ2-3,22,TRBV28,CASTPGGARQTNRGSRTDTQYF,TGTGCCAGCACCCCCGGCGGGGCGCGCCAAACAAACAGGGGGTCTCGCACAGATACGCAGTATTTT
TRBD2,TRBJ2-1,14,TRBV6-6,CASRAGVFRDEQFF,TGTGCCAGCAGGGCGGGAGTATTCAGGGATGAGCAGTTCTTC
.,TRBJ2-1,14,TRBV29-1,CSVVRGRVGNEQFF,TGCAGCGTTGTTAGGGGGAGGGTCGGCAATGAGCAGTTCTTC
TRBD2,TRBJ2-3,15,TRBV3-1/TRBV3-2,CASSQSSGATDTQYF,TGTGCCAGCAGCCAGTCTAGCGGGGCAACAGATACGCAGTATTTT
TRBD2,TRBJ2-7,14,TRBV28,CASRLAGGPDEQYF,TGTGCCAGCAGGTTAGCGGGAGGGCCTGACGAGCAGTACTTC
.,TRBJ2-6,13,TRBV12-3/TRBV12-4,CASSHSGANVLTF,TGTGCCAGCAGTCATTCTGGGGCCAACGTCCTGACTTTC
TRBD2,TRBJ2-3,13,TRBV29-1,CSVEGGRTDTQYF,TGCAGCGTTGAGGGAGGGAGAACAGATACGCAGTATTTT
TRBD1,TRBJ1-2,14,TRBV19,CASSYRDRDYGYTF,TGTGCCAGTAGTTACCGGGACAGGGACTATGGCTACACCTTC
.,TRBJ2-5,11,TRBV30,CAWSVAETQYF,TGTGCCTGGAGTGTAGCGGAGACCCAGTACTTC
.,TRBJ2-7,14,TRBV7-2,CASSLSGLTYEQYF,TGTGCCAGCAGCTTATCTGGACTAACCTACGAGCAGTACTTC